These 20 T cell receptor beta chains came from one sample sequenced in a study of OX40 agonist ivuxolimab in advanced cancers. Generated by immunoSEQ multiplex PCR, the TCRdb table keeps only in-frame clones and is missing some. The profile shows 100,000 or so clones, more than 95% of them singletons. The sample was CD4+ or CD8+ T cells sorted from blood, taken in a trial of the OX40 agonist ivuxolimab. The receptor source for this set is an adult with an advanced solid tumor such as melanoma, head and neck, liver or kidney cancer.

V and J are TRBV4-1 and TRBJ2-1; TRBD2 matches 10 bases. CDR1 is MGHRA and CDR2 is YSYEKL in the germline V gene. The CDR3 runs 15 residues. The junction had 9 bases not matched to a gene; V was cut back by 7 bases and J by 6 bases. For the CDR3, the DNA is TGCGCCAGCAACCCGTTGGAGCGGGGGGGCAATGAGCAGTTCTTC. This translates into CASNPLERGGNEQFF.

The chain has TRBV4-3 and TRBJ2-4, with TRBD2 matching over 9 bases. Germline V gives CDR1 LGHNA, CDR2 YSLEER. The CDR3 length is 18 residues. Trimming took 0 bases from V and 6 from J; bases not matched to a gene: 12. The chain's CDR3 is CASSQDRASGTSRNIQYF. CDR3 in DNA: TGCGCCAGCAGCCAAGATCGGGCTAGCGGGACCTCTAGAAACATTCAGTACTTC.

This chain links TRBV5-4 with TRBJ1-2; 10 nucleotides agree with TRBD1. The germline V gene encodes CDR1 SGHNT and CDR2 YYREEE (reference sequence). The CDR3 is 16 amino acids. V shed 4 bases and J 4 bases; nucleotides not matched to a gene: 10. The CDR3 loop is CASSQPDRGHGYGYTF. The DNA of the CDR3 is TGTGCCAGCAGCCAACCAGACAGGGGGCATGGCTATGGCTACACCTTC.

V and J are TRBV5-6 and TRBJ2-3; D remains ambiguous. CDR1 and CDR2 (germline): SGHDT, YYEEEE. The CDR3 has 15 residues. Trimming took off 0 bases at V and 2 bases at J, with 10 bases between the two ends. The CDR3 here is CASSLGNGITDTQYF. CDR3 nucleotide sequence: TGTGCCAGCAGCTTGGGGAATGGGATCACAGATACGCAGTATTTT.

This chain joins TRBV18 and TRBJ1-1; TRBD1 aligns across 7 bases. The germline V gene has CDR1 KGHSH and CDR2 LQKENI. The CDR3 length is 13 residues. The V and J ends lost 8 bases and 4 bases, in that order; junction bases with no gene match: 7. CDR3 in DNA: TGTGCCAGCCTAGGGGAGGGGGCCACTGAAGCTTTCTTT. Residues: CASLGEGATEAFF. The whole variable domain, remainder taken from reference TRBV18 and TRBJ1-1, is NAGVMQNPRHLVRRRGQEARLRCSPMKGHSHVYWYRQLPEEGLKFMVYLQKENIIDESGMPKERFSAEFPKEGPSILRIQQVVRGDSAAYFCASLGEGATEAFFGQGTRLTVV.

In this sample, this clone turned up once. The chain recombines TRBV14 with TRBJ2-5, with D unresolved. With 1 base removed from V and 5 bases from J, the gap between germline ends came to 8 bases. Germline V gene lookup returns CDR1 SGHDN and CDR2 FVKESK. The CDR3 is 13 amino acids. The DNA for the CDR3 is TGTGCCAGCAGCCAAGTGAATCGGGAGACCCAGTACTTC. This translates into CASSQVNRETQYF.

V usage is TRBV28 and J usage is TRBJ2-1, with TRBD2 identical over 11 bases. The CDR3 has 15 residues. V was clipped by 4 bases and J by 9 bases; unmatched bases: 8. Per germline, CDR1 MDHEN and CDR2 SYDVKM. CDR3 bases: TGTGCCAGCAGTTCTAGCGGGGGGATGGCAGGTGAGCAGTTCTTC. It codes for CASSSSGGMAGEQFF.

The J gene is TRBJ1-5, the V gene TRBV7-9; the D is unclear. Trimming took 4 bases from V and 6 from J, leaving 10 bases between them. Per the germline V gene, CDR1 is SEHNR and CDR2 is FQNEAQ (reference sequence). The CDR3 consists of 13 residues. The DNA of the CDR3 is TGTGCCAGCAGCTCTTGGGAGGGTCAGCCCCAGCATTTT. This translates into CASSSWEGQPQHF. The full variable domain, with the rest looked up from reference TRBV7-9 and TRBJ1-5, is DTGVSQNPRHKITKRGQNVTFRCDPISEHNRLYWYRQTLGQGPEFLTYFQNEAQLEKSRLLSDRFSAERPKGSFSTLEIQRTEQGDSAMYLCASSSWEGQPQHFGDGTRLSIL.

The chain employs TRBV5-1 and TRBJ1-1; 7 positions match TRBD1. Germline CDR1 SGHRS, CDR2 YFSETQ. The CDR3 is 13 residues long. The junction had 3 bases not matched to a gene; V was cut back by 1 base and J by 6 bases. CDR3 in amino acids: CASSLQGGPEAFF. Here the CDR3 DNA reads TGCGCCAGCAGCTTGCAGGGGGGCCCTGAAGCTTTCTTT.

CDR3 region: CATSGGNSYNEQFF. In DNA, the CDR3 is TGTGCCACCTCTGGTGGGAACTCCTACAATGAGCAGTTCTTC. J is TRBJ2-1 and V is TRBV25-1; no firm D call. From germline, CDR1 is MGHDK and CDR2 SYGVNS. There are 14 residues in the CDR3. The V and J ends lost 10 bases and 0 bases respectively, with 13 bases between them.

This chain uses TRBV4-2 with TRBJ2-1, with D possibly called TRBD1 or TRBD2 (5 bases each). Germline CDR1 and CDR2: LGHNA and YNFKEQ. Trimming took 0 bases from V and 8 from J, leaving 14 bases between them. This CDR3 comprises 15 residues. CDR3 DNA sequence: TGTGCCAGCAGCCAAGATCCGGGACCCACCGATGAGCAGTTCTTC. It encodes CASSQDPGPTDEQFF.

The V call is TRBV7-8, the J call TRBJ2-1; TRBD2 might be the D (5 bases). Germline CDR1 SGHVS, CDR2 FQNEAQ. V was cut by 3 bases and J by 3 bases, with 6 bases left in between. The CDR3 contains 13 residues. CDR3 sequence: CASSLRVYNEQFF. The CDR3 nucleotides are TGTGCCAGCAGCTTGCGGGTCTACAATGAGCAGTTCTTC.

The chain is built from TRBV28 and TRBJ1-1; D call uncertain. Germline V gives CDR1 MDHEN, CDR2 SYDVKM. V was trimmed by 9 bases and J by 5 bases, leaving 22 bases between them. The CDR3 covers 15 residues. The CDR3 spells CASDGQTSWGTEAFF. CDR3 nucleotides: TGTGCCAGTGATGGGCAGACCTCTTGGGGTACTGAAGCTTTCTTT.

This chain uses TRBV5-6 with TRBJ2-2; D may be TRBD2 (6 bases). The germline V and J ends were trimmed by 1 base and 1 base, with 11 bases remaining between them. Germline lookup yields CDR1 SGHDT and CDR2 YYEEEE. This CDR3 contains 16 residues. The CDR3 sequence: CASSLLRELNTGELFF. The CDR3 region has the DNA TGTGCCAGCAGCTTGCTCCGGGAGTTGAACACCGGGGAGCTGTTTTTT.

The chain uses TRBV28 and TRBJ2-1, with D perhaps matching TRBD1 or TRBD2 (5 bases each). Between the trimmed V and J ends, which lost 2 bases and 4 bases, there was a span of 6 bases. The germline gives CDR1 MDHEN, CDR2 SYDVKM. The CDR3 has 13 residues. CDR3 DNA: TGTGCCAGCAGTTTAGGGACGTACAATGAGCAGTTCTTC. Translating it yields CASSLGTYNEQFF.

The V gene is TRBV27, the J gene TRBJ2-7; TRBD2 matches 13 bases. Germline-derived CDR1 and CDR2 are MNHEY and SMNVEV (reference sequence). The V and J ends lost 6 bases and 6 bases, in that order; junction bases with no gene match: 5. The CDR3 is 14 residues long. The CDR3 is CASSLGTSGTEQYF. The CDR3 DNA reads as TGTGCCAGCAGCTTGGGGACTAGCGGGACCGAGCAGTACTTC.

The gene calls are TRBV19 and TRBJ1-6; D perhaps matches TRBD1 (5 bases). V shed 5 bases and J shed 10 bases, with 12 bases lying between them. CDR3 length: 13 residues. The V gene's germline CDR1 is LNHDA and CDR2 SQIVND (reference sequence). This CDR3 reads CASSGTGESPLHF. The CDR3 DNA reads TGTGCCAGTAGTGGGACGGGCGAATCACCCCTCCACTTT.

V gene TRBV6-5 combines with J gene TRBJ2-1; D remains ambiguous. V gave up 2 bases and J gave up 2 bases, with 4 bases separating them. CDR3 length: 13 residues. The germline V gene has CDR1 MNHEY and CDR2 SVGAGI. The CDR3 nucleotides are TGTGCCAGCAGTTACGGCCCCTACAATGAGCAGTTCTTC. Its protein product is CASSYGPYNEQFF.

V is TRBV30 and J is TRBJ2-2; TRBD2 aligns across 9 bases. The CDR3 loop spans 16 amino acids. The germline V gene encodes CDR1 GTSNPN and CDR2 SVGIG (reference sequence). Germline trimming cut 4 bases from V and 4 bases from J; bases unmatched to any gene: 10. The CDR3 nucleotides are TGTGCCTGGAACCCCATCAGCGGGGGGAGCACCGGGGAGCTGTTTTTT. This translates into CAWNPISGGSTGELFF. Full variable domain (missing parts from reference TRBV30 and TRBJ2-2): SQTIHQWPATLVQPVGSPLSLECTVEGTSNPNLYWYRQAAGRGLQLLFYSVGIGQISSEVPQNLSASRPQDRQFILSSKKLLLSDSGFYLCAWNPISGGSTGELFFGEGSRLTVL.

The chain carries TRBV5-4 and TRBJ2-7, with a weak D call TRBD2 (6 bases). Germline values: CDR1 SGHNT, CDR2 YYREEE (reference sequence). The CDR3 is made up of 14 amino acids. The V gene lost 0 bases and the J gene lost 3 bases, with 10 bases spanning the gap. CDR3: CASSLGLVSYEQYF. CDR3 DNA: TGTGCCAGCAGCTTGGGACTAGTGAGCTACGAGCAGTACTTC.